The 10 T cell receptor beta chains below were found in one sample sequenced in a study of shared clonotypes between healthy human individuals. The repertoire was sequenced with immunoSEQ multiplex PCR; TCRdb's copy has only in-frame clones and lacks some. The data show 980,000 or so clones, around three quarters seen once. The sequenced sample was memory CD4+ T cells sorted from blood. Specified subset: CD45RA-negative fraction. The receptors originated from a man between 18 and 29 years old in good health.

This CDR3 reads CASSWGPGGATGELFF. The DNA for the CDR3 is TGTGCCAGCAGCTGGGGACCTGGGGGCGCAACCGGGGAGCTGTTTTTT. The J gene is TRBJ2-2, the V gene TRBV5-6, with D tentatively TRBD1 (6 bases). The V gene's germline CDR1 is SGHDT and CDR2 YYEEEE. Trimming cost V 3 bases and J 5 bases, with 17 bases left between them. The CDR3 is 16 residues long.

CDR3 DNA: TGTGCCACGACAGGGAGTGGTTTGGGTGAAAAACTGTTTTTT. Translation: CATTGSGLGEKLFF. The rearrangement joins TRBV28 to TRBJ1-4; 7 bases match TRBD1. Germline V lookup: CDR1 MDHEN, CDR2 SYDVKM. The CDR3 is 14 amino acids. Trimming took 10 bases from V and 7 from J; bases not matched to a gene: 12.

V gene TRBV2 combines with J gene TRBJ2-7; D unresolved. Trimming stripped 7 bases from V and 2 bases from J, with 15 bases between. The CDR3 is made up of 14 amino acids. The germline gives CDR1 SNHLY, CDR2 FYNNEI. The CDR3 DNA reads as TGTGCCAGCACCACTCGTTTCCCCCCCTACGAGCAGTACTTC. This sequence encodes CASTTRFPPYEQYF.

In the case of this clone: Other DNA sequences in this specimen translate into the identical CDR3. This rearrangement joins TRBV7-9 to TRBJ2-1; weak D call: TRBD2 (5 bases). V was cut by 4 bases and J by 2 bases, with 9 bases left in between. CDR1 and CDR2 (germline): SEHNR, FQNEAQ (reference sequence). CDR3 size: 14 residues. CDR3 protein: CASSSGVTYNEQFF. CDR3 sequence (DNA): TGTGCCAGCAGCTCCGGGGTCACCTACAATGAGCAGTTCTTC.

This clone was seen a handful of times. The chain has TRBV29-1 and TRBJ1-1; D might be TRBD1 (6 bases). Germline assignment: CDR1 SQVTM and CDR2 ANQGSEA. The CDR3 runs 13 residues. Trimming removed 7 bases at V and 2 bases at J, with 14 bases between. CDR3 protein: CSGGGMSNTEAFF. In DNA, the CDR3 is TGCAGCGGGGGGGGCATGTCCAACACTGAAGCTTTCTTT.

The rearrangement links TRBV4-1 to TRBJ2-2; no definite D call. Germline V lookup: CDR1 MGHRA, CDR2 YSYEKL. CDR3 length: 17 residues. The germline V and J ends were trimmed by 4 bases and 1 base, with 16 bases remaining between them. The CDR3 coding sequence is TGCGCCAGCAGCCGGACCCTAAGGGCAGAGAACACCGGGGAGCTGTTTTTT. This encodes CASSRTLRAENTGELFF.

This clone has just a few counts. CDR3 nucleotides: TGTGCCAGCAAGTGGGACAATGAGCAGTTCTTC. This codes for CASKWDNEQFF. The V call is TRBV25-1, the J call TRBJ2-1; no reliable D call. Per germline, CDR1 MGHDK and CDR2 SYGVNS. Trimming took 7 bases from V and 5 from J, leaving 6 bases between them. The CDR3 has 11 amino acids.

V usage is TRBV10-3 and J usage is TRBJ1-5; tentative D call: TRBD1 (6 bases). Looked up from germline, CDR1 is ENHRY and CDR2 is SYGVKD. The CDR3 contains 15 residues. V gave up 2 bases and J gave up 7 bases, with 15 bases separating them. The DNA of the CDR3 is TGTGCCATCAGTGAGGGCACAGGGACGGGCCAGCCCCAGCATTTT. Translation gives CAISEGTGTGQPQHF.

The genes are TRBV2 and TRBJ2-1; a weak D match, TRBD1 (5 bases). The germline gives CDR1 SNHLY, CDR2 FYNNEI. The CDR3 has 14 residues. The V and J ends lost 7 bases and 8 bases respectively, with 18 bases between them. The CDR3 DNA is TGTGCCAGCAAAAAAGAAGATTGGGGCGATGAGCAGTTCTTC. Translated, it gives CASKKEDWGDEQFF.

This clone appeared a few times. V gene TRBV10-3 combines with J gene TRBJ1-4; D is unresolved. Germline assignment: CDR1 ENHRY and CDR2 SYGVKD. CDR3 size: 12 residues. Trimming took off 2 bases at V and 9 bases at J, with 7 bases between the two ends. The CDR3 protein is CAISEADKKLFF. The CDR3 DNA is TGTGCCATCAGTGAGGCTGACAAAAAACTGTTTTTT.